The 11 T cell receptor beta chains listed next were all sequenced from one sample in a study of human T cells and chemical hapten exposure (dated by TCRdb to the early 2020s). The library was obtained by RACE. These reads were obtained on a NextSeq 500. Starting from the raw public reads, TCRdb applied fastp trimming at Q25, assembled clones with MiXCR and retained in-frame beta chains. Rows merge per CDR3 protein into single entries with the most common DNA and genes. The sample table contains approximately 350,000 distinct CDR3 sequences; only one count was recorded for over 6% of them. About 5.6% of the sample goes to the ten largest clones. Read against the paper, the sample's time point label means: patch test 2, 6 weeks after DPC sensitization. Taken with the paper, the label for treatment or condition translates to: therapeutic diphenylcyclopropenone sensitization with weekly scalp DPC. The material was whole blood, obtained in connection with sensitization to the hapten diphenylcyclopropenone (DPC). These receptors were taken from a young woman with alopecia areata. Some clones in this sample may be carry-over from other donors' samples.

This clonotype was seen many times. The V call is TRBV12-3 or TRBV12-4, the J call TRBJ1-3, with TRBD1 as a possible D gene (6 bases). The CDR3 is 15 residues long. V lost 6 bases, J lost 4 bases, and 16 bases lay in between. The CDR3 loop reads CASRSGVEQGNTIYF. In DNA form, the CDR3 reads TGTGCCAGCAGGTCAGGGGTGGAGCAGGGAAACACCATATATTTT.

This clonotype was observed many times. The genes are TRBV25-1 and TRBJ1-1; 10 bases line up with TRBD1. The CDR3 is 14 amino acids. V shed 8 bases and J 4 bases; nucleotides not matched to a gene: 7. CDR1 and CDR2 from the germline V gene are MGHDK and SYGVNS. The CDR3 here is CASLGDRGITEAFF. CDR3 DNA sequence: TGTGCCAGCCTAGGGGACAGGGGAATCACTGAAGCTTTCTTT.

The rearrangement uses TRBV18 and TRBJ2-2; D uncertain. The germline V and J ends were trimmed by 4 bases and 5 bases, with 11 bases remaining between them. Germline-derived CDR1 and CDR2 are KGHSH and LQKENI. CDR3 length: 14 residues. The CDR3, as DNA: TGTGCCAGCTCACGACAAGAAGGGACCGGGGAGCTGTTTTTT. Its translation is CASSRQEGTGELFF.

The sample holds many counts of this clonotype. The chain employs TRBV5-1 and TRBJ1-4; no clear D gene. The CDR3 consists of 16 residues. Germline CDR1 and CDR2: SGHRS and YFSETQ. V was cut by 4 bases and J by 0 bases, with 13 bases left in between. The CDR3 loop is CASSPMGPATNEKLFF. CDR3 DNA: TGCGCCAGCAGCCCCATGGGCCCTGCAACTAATGAAAAACTGTTTTTT.

This clonotype has a count of ten or more. The V call is TRBV28, the J call TRBJ1-5; possibly TRBD1 for D (5 bases). This CDR3 contains 13 residues. Germline lookup yields CDR1 MDHEN and CDR2 SYDVKM. Trimming took off 8 bases at V and 1 base at J, with 9 bases between the two ends. The CDR3 sequence: CASRDGSNQPQHF. In DNA form, the CDR3 reads TGTGCCAGCCGGGACGGGAGCAATCAGCCCCAGCATTTT.

CDR3 sequence reads: CASGLVEGGSPLHF. DNA of the CDR3: TGTGCTAGTGGTTTGGTGGAGGGAGGTTCACCCCTCCACTTT. The gene calls are TRBV12-5 and TRBJ1-6; D ambiguous. V lost 0 bases and J 9 bases, leaving 9 bases between the germline ends. This CDR3 is built from 14 residues. Looked up from germline, CDR1 is LGHNT and CDR2 is FRNRAP.

The V and J genes are TRBV29-1 and TRBJ2-3; TRBD2 is a possible D gene (5 bases). Germline-derived CDR1 and CDR2 are SQVTM and ANQGSEA. Trimming removed 4 bases at V and 0 bases at J, with 8 bases between. The CDR3 covers 13 residues. CDR3 loop: CSVAAASTDTQYF. The CDR3 bases are TGCAGCGTTGCAGCGGCTAGCACAGATACGCAGTATTTT.

This clonotype showed up just a few times. The chain has TRBV20-1 and TRBJ2-5, with D hard to call. Trimming pared 0 bases from V and 0 bases from J, leaving 8 bases between. Germline V gene lookup returns CDR1 DFQATT and CDR2 SNEGSKA (reference sequence). The CDR3 runs to 14 residues. In DNA form, the CDR3 reads TGCAGTGCTAGAGATCCCCGGAACCAAGAGACCCAGTACTTC. Protein sequence: CSARDPRNQETQYF.

CDR3 amino acids: CASSSLVSGDTQYF. The CDR3 nucleotides read TGTGCCAGCAGTTCCCTCGTTAGCGGAGATACGCAGTATTTT. The chain links TRBV27 to TRBJ2-3; perhaps TRBD2 as D (6 bases). The CDR3 contains 14 residues. In germline, CDR1 is MNHEY, CDR2 SMNVEV (reference sequence). Deletions cut 4 bases from V and 5 bases from J, with 13 bases between.

This clonotype was picked up many times. This chain connects TRBV2 to TRBJ2-2, with D unclear. This CDR3 comprises 15 residues. V was cut by 5 bases and J by 0 bases, with 10 bases left in between. Germline lookup yields CDR1 SNHLY and CDR2 FYNNEI. For the CDR3, the DNA is TGTGCCAGCAGTACGCTATACGCGAACACCGGGGAGCTGTTTTTT. This sequence encodes CASSTLYANTGELFF.

This clonotype was counted at least ten times. V is TRBV12-3 or TRBV12-4 and J is TRBJ2-2; 8 positions agree with TRBD1. The V gene end was trimmed by 5 bases and the J gene end by 6 bases; junction bases not matched to a gene: 14. The CDR3 consists of 17 residues. CDR3 residues: CASSPPRGREQAGELFF. The CDR3 DNA reads TGTGCCAGCAGTCCCCCCAGGGGGCGCGAGCAAGCCGGGGAGCTGTTTTTT.